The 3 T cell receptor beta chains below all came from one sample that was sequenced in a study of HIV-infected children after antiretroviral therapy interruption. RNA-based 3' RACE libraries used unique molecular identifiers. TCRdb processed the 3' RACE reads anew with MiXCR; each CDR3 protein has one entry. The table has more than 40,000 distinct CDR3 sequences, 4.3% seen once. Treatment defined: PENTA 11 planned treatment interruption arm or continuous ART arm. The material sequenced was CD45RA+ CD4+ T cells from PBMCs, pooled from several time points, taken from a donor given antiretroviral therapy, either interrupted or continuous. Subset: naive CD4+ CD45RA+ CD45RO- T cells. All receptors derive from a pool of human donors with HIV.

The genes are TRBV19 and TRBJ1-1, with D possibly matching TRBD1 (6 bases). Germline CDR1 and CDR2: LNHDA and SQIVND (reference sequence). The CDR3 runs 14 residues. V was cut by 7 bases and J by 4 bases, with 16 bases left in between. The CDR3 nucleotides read TGTGCCAGTATGACAGGCCAAGGGGGCACTGAAGCTTTCTTT. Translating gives CASMTGQGGTEAFF.

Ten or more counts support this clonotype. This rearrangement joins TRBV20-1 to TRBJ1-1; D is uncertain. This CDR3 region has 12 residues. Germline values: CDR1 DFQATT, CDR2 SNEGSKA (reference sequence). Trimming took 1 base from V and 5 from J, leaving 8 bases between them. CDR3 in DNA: TGCAGTGCTAGAGTAGGAGGGACTGAAGCTTTCTTT. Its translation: CSARVGGTEAFF.

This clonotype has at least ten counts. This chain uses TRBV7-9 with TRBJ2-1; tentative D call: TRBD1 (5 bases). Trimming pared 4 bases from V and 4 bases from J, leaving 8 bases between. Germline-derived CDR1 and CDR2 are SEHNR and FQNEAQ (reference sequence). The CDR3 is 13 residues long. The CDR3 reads CASSSTVYNEQFF. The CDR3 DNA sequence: TGTGCCAGCAGCTCGACAGTGTACAATGAGCAGTTCTTC.